The present TCR beta chain was sequenced within a study of blood T cell repertoires in COVID-19 (dated by TCRdb to the early 2020s). Background for the entire study: Samples from collaborators originated in the United States, Italy and Spain and spanned both the acute and convalescent phases of COVID-19. The material from the prospective study consisted of cDNA or gDNA derived from T cells, B-cell-depleted T cells, or PBMCs. Deeply sampled blood TCRbeta repertoires from subjects exposed to, actively infected with, or recovered from COVID-19 were included in the dataset. The repertoires were made available in a free public database intended to serve as a resource for research on the immune response to SARS-CoV-2. The samples were drawn from two sources: the first 160 participants of the ongoing ImmuneRACE study, and 1,254 subjects contributed by 6 global collaborators. The sample metadata nearly always contained a de-identified subject ID, COVID-19 status, age in years and sex. HLA class I and class II types, where available, came from metadata supplied by the sample provider rather than from assay-based typing. The investigation overall reported the following: The amount of clinical and demographic metadata varied by source and participant and was provided uncurated.

TCRbeta CDR3 regions were amplified from genomic DNA by means of the immunoSEQ Assay, a bias-controlled multiplex PCR. As for how the authors treated the data: Within the assay, amplification of reference gene primers was used to estimate how many nucleated cells each sample contained. To quantify the absolute abundance of each unique TCRbeta CDR3 rearrangement, sequence reads were collapsed and filtered. For each sample, productive Simpson clonality was calculated as the square root of Simpson's diversity index over productive rearrangements. TCRdb holds this immuneACCESS table with in-frame rearrangements only. Some clones are missing; in checked studies, unresolved V genes explain under half, and the rest has no known cause. V and J calls and clone size follow that table, whereas D and trimming were derived from the DNA. This sample is represented by some 71,000 clones; about four fifths of them were singletons. The top ten clonotypes cover roughly 14% of the sample.

For CDR1 and CDR2, the germline V gene lists MGHRA and YSYEKL. Trimming accounts for 2 bases at V and 3 bases at J, while the number of junction bases matched to no gene is 14. The CDR3 runs 19 amino acids, cysteine and phenylalanine included. CDR3 DNA is the only sequence kept; it has 57 bases, read in frame from the first base. About this clone itself: The target of this receptor is not known. Base qualities are not at hand, and no much larger clone is one base apart.

One collaborating source in Seattle enrolled patients while the patients were actively infected and followed the patients over time throughout the course of disease. Whole blood was collected in K2EDTA tubes by collaborating institutions according to the institutions' own protocols. Collaborator samples were shipped for TCRbeta analysis as frozen whole blood, isolated PBMCs, or DNA extracted from either sample type. The sequence is built from TRBV4-1 and TRBJ1-2, and TRBD1 aligns with 11 junction nucleotides. This clonotype was obtained from a man aged 45-60 years with COVID-19, enrolled during active disease. The sample comprised peripheral blood. The CDR3 reads as follows: CASSQLTSGTGGVDYGYTF. The DNA sequence is given as TGCGCCAGCAGCCAATTAACATCCGGGACAGGGGGTGTTGACTATGGCTACACCTTC.